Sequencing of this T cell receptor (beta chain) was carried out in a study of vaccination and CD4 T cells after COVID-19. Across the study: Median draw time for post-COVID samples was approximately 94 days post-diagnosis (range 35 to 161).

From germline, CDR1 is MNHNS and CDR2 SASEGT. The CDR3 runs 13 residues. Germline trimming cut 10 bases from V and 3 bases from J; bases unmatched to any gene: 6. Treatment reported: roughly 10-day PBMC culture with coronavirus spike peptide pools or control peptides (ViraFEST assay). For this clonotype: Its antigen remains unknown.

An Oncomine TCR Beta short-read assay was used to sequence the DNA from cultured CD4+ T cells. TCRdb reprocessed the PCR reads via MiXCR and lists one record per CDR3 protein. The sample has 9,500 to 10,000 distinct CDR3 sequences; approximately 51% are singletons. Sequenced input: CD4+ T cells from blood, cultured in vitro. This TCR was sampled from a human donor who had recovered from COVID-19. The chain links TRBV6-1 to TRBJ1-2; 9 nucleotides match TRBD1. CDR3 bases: TGTGCCACCCGGGACAGGGTGGACTATGGCTACACCTTC. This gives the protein CATRDRVDYGYTF.